A single sample is the source of the 31 T cell receptor beta chains below, sequenced in a study of blood T cell repertoires in COVID-19. Method: immunoSEQ multiplex PCR; TCRdb's copy keeps in-frame clones and lacks some. The sample yields around 250,000 clones, 86% seen once. Sequencing was performed on peripheral blood. These receptors all come from a man between 60 and 75 years old with acute or convalescent COVID-19.

The chain couples TRBV12-3 or TRBV12-4 to TRBJ1-3; D gene unclear. This CDR3 contains 11 residues. The ends were cut back, 6 bases at V and 5 bases at J, with 5 bases in the middle. The CDR3 here is CASSRRNTIYF. CDR3 nucleotide sequence: TGTGCCAGCAGCCGTCGAAACACCATATATTTT.

About this clone: One end of the junction varies from germline; a read error may be responsible. The chain carries TRBV5-4 and TRBJ1-1; TRBD1 agrees at 8 bases. CDR1 and CDR2 (germline): SGHNT, YYREEE (reference sequence). This CDR3 comprises 13 residues. The CDR3 reads CASSFSLDRETPF. DNA of the CDR3: TGTGCCAGCAGCTTCTCCTTGGACAGGGAAACCCCATTT.

The J gene is TRBJ2-3, the V gene TRBV4-1; 7 nucleotides agree with TRBD2. Trimming removed 0 bases from V and 4 bases from J; junction bases left unmatched: 7. Germline V gives CDR1 MGHRA, CDR2 YSYEKL. The CDR3 runs to 16 residues. CDR3 loop: CASSQDGAGDPDTQYF. DNA of the CDR3: TGCGCCAGCAGCCAAGACGGCGCGGGAGACCCAGATACGCAGTATTTT.

CDR3 sequence (DNA): TGTGCCAGCAGCCCCTTCGGGAGGAGAAATCAGCCCCAGCATTTT. Protein sequence: CASSPFGRRNQPQHF. The chain is built from TRBV7-2 and TRBJ1-5; D is unresolved. With 5 bases removed from V and 4 bases from J, the gap between germline ends came to 15 bases. Germline-derived CDR1 and CDR2 are SGHTA and FQGNSA. The CDR3 is 15 amino acids. The full variable domain, in which reference TRBV7-2 and TRBJ1-5 provide the parts outside the CDR3, is GAGVSQSPSNKVTEKGKDVELRCDPISGHTALYWYRQSLGQGLEFLIYFQGNSAPDKSGLPSDRFSAERTGGSVSTLTIQRTQQEDSAVYLCASSPFGRRNQPQHFGDGTRLSIL.

The J gene is TRBJ2-1, the V gene TRBV19; 8 bases map to TRBD1. With V trimmed by 1 base and J by 6 bases, 5 bases remained unmatched. Germline loops: CDR1 LNHDA, CDR2 SQIVND (reference sequence). CDR3 length: 15 residues. CDR3 in amino acids: CASSIGQGRSNEQFF. CDR3 DNA: TGTGCCAGTAGTATAGGACAGGGGAGGAGCAATGAGCAGTTCTTC.

V and J are TRBV27 and TRBJ2-5; D is undetermined. Between the trimmed V and J ends, which lost 3 bases and 1 base, there was a span of 6 bases. This CDR3 is 13 amino acids long. CDR1 is MNHEY, CDR2 SMNVEV, per germline (reference sequence). CDR3: CASSFNFQETQYF. The CDR3 region has the DNA TGTGCCAGCAGTTTTAATTTCCAAGAGACCCAGTACTTC.

The V and J genes are TRBV27 and TRBJ2-7, with TRBD2 identical over 10 bases. The CDR3 has 19 amino acids. Germline V CDR1 and CDR2: MNHEY, SMNVEV (reference sequence). J was trimmed by 4 bases and V by 2 bases; bases with no gene match: 17. The CDR3: CASSLRGGLAGEFKYEQYF. CDR3 nucleotides: TGTGCCAGCAGTTTACGGGGGGGGCTAGCGGGAGAATTTAAATACGAGCAGTACTTC.

V is TRBV10-3 and J is TRBJ1-1, with TRBD1 matching over 8 bases. The CDR3 has 16 residues. With 2 bases clipped from V and 4 bases from J, the junction kept 9 bases outside the gene matches. The V gene's germline CDR1 is ENHRY and CDR2 SYGVKD. CDR3 bases: TGTGCCATCAGTGAGGGGCAGGGGGCTATTACCACTGAAGCTTTCTTT. This gives the protein CAISEGQGAITTEAFF.

The chain joins TRBV28 to TRBJ1-1; D gene unclear. Germline-derived CDR1 and CDR2 are MDHEN and SYDVKM. This CDR3 contains 14 residues. V gave up 8 bases and J gave up 1 base, with 14 bases separating them. CDR3 sequence (DNA): TGTGCCAGCTCCCGCCAACCCGGGAACACTGAAGCTTTCTTT. Amino acids: CASSRQPGNTEAFF.

The rearrangement links TRBV27 to TRBJ2-2; maybe TRBD2 (6 bases). This CDR3 comprises 17 residues. The V end lost 0 bases, the J end lost 3 bases, and 14 bases lay between the germline ends. The V gene's germline CDR1 is MNHEY and CDR2 SMNVEV (reference sequence). CDR3 DNA: TGTGCCAGCAGTTTATCCCCTTCTAGCGAATACACCGGGGAGCTGTTTTTT. Protein sequence: CASSLSPSSEYTGELFF.

The chain is built from TRBV6-6 and TRBJ1-2; TRBD1 aligns across 7 bases. The CDR3 is 13 residues long. Losses at the gene ends were 7 bases for V and 2 bases for J; bases not matched to a gene: 4. In germline, CDR1 is MNHNY, CDR2 SVGAGI (reference sequence). The CDR3 DNA reads TGTGCCAGCACCACGGGACAGAACTATGGCTACACCTTC. Translated, it gives CASTTGQNYGYTF.

The table lists this clone with a count of one. V usage is TRBV5-1 and J usage is TRBJ2-5, with TRBD1 matching 7 bases. This CDR3 spans 14 amino acids. V shed 4 bases, J shed 5 bases, and the junction held 8 bases outside the gene matches. Germline V gives CDR1 SGHRS, CDR2 YFSETQ. The CDR3: CASSPTGAKETQYF. For the CDR3, the DNA is TGCGCCAGCAGCCCCACAGGGGCGAAGGAGACCCAGTACTTC.

The chain links TRBV5-1 to TRBJ1-1; perhaps TRBD1 as D (5 bases). Looked up from germline, CDR1 is SGHRS and CDR2 is YFSETQ. V was trimmed by 4 bases and J by 11 bases, leaving 15 bases between them. This CDR3 is 12 amino acids long. CDR3 loop: CASSVEGVYAFF. As DNA, the CDR3 is TGCGCCAGCAGCGTTGAAGGGGTTTATGCTTTCTTT.

The chain joins TRBV5-6 to TRBJ1-4; D gene uncertain. CDR3 length equals 15 residues. Trimming took off 2 bases at V and 5 bases at J, with 13 bases between the two ends. Germline V gene data show CDR1 as SGHDT and CDR2 as YYEEEE. Here the CDR3 reads CASSFLGSGNEKLFF. In DNA, the CDR3 is TGTGCCAGCAGCTTTTTGGGCAGCGGGAATGAAAAACTGTTTTTT.

This clone was picked up one time. V gene TRBV3-1 (or the pseudogene TRBV3-2) combines with J gene TRBJ2-1, with TRBD2 as a possible D gene (5 bases). CDR1 is LGHDT, CDR2 YNNKEL, per germline (reference sequence). The V end was cut by 6 bases, the J end by 8 bases, with 11 bases between. This CDR3 has 12 amino acids. CDR3 nucleotide sequence: TGTGCCAGCAGAAACACTAGGGATGAGCAGTTCTTC. This gives the protein CASRNTRDEQFF.

This clone appeared once. A read error may account for a junction end that differs from germline. CDR3 amino acids: CTSSQVGAYGYTF. CDR3 DNA: TGTACCAGCAGCCAAGTTGGGGCGTATGGCTACACCTTC. The chain carries TRBV3-1 (or the pseudogene TRBV3-2) and TRBJ1-2; perhaps TRBD1 as D (5 bases). Germline-derived CDR1 and CDR2 are LGHDT and YNNKEL (reference sequence). The CDR3 is 13 amino acids.

The V call is TRBV7-2, the J call TRBJ1-1, with 10 bases lining up with TRBD1. Germline-derived CDR1 and CDR2 are SGHTA and FQGNSA. The V and J ends lost 5 bases and 8 bases, in that order; junction bases with no gene match: 11. The CDR3 runs to 15 residues. The CDR3 nucleotides are TGTGCCAGCAGCAACCGGGTAGGGACAGGGGACGAAGCTTTCTTT. Its protein product is CASSNRVGTGDEAFF.

This clone showed up just once. V usage is TRBV19 and J usage is TRBJ1-5, with 9 bases aligning to TRBD1. This CDR3 region has 17 residues. Germline CDR1 is LNHDA and CDR2 is SQIVND (reference sequence). With V trimmed by 3 bases and J by 4 bases, 10 bases remained unmatched. The CDR3 spells CASSIGDRVIGNQPQHF. CDR3 DNA: TGTGCCAGTAGTATCGGGGACAGGGTCATAGGAAATCAGCCCCAGCATTTT.

CDR3: CASSLVGTGATFRYEQYF. The DNA of the CDR3 is TGTGCCAGCAGCTTAGTTGGGACAGGCGCAACCTTTAGATACGAGCAGTACTTC. The V gene is TRBV7-2, the J gene TRBJ2-7, with TRBD1 matching 8 bases. The junction had 15 bases not matched to a gene; V was cut back by 1 base and J by 4 bases. Germline CDR1 is SGHTA and CDR2 is FQGNSA. The length of the CDR3 is 18 residues.

The chain couples TRBV29-1 to TRBJ1-2; no reliable D call. V lost 1 base to trimming and J lost 3 bases, with 9 bases between them. CDR3 length equals 13 residues. The V gene's germline CDR1 is SQVTM and CDR2 ANQGSEA. In nucleotides, the CDR3 is TGCAGCGTTGAAGCCCGGGTAGACTATGGCTACACCTTC. Amino acid sequence: CSVEARVDYGYTF. The whole variable domain, remainder taken from reference TRBV29-1 and TRBJ1-2, is SAVISQKPSRDICQRGTSLTIQCQVDSQVTMMFWYRQQPGQSLTLIATANQGSEATYESGFVIDKFPISRPNLTFSTLTVSNMSPEDSSIYLCSVEARVDYGYTFGSGTRLTVV.

The chain recombines TRBV9 with TRBJ1-4; TRBD1 agrees at 9 bases. Germline CDR1 is SGDLS and CDR2 is YYNGEE. V was clipped by 4 bases and J by 6 bases; unmatched bases: 4. There are 14 residues in the CDR3. CDR3 bases: TGTGCCAGCAGCTTGGGACAGGGAGATGAAAAACTGTTTTTT. This translates into CASSLGQGDEKLFF.

The V gene is TRBV4-3, the J gene TRBJ1-2; no reliable D call. The V gene's germline CDR1 is LGHNA and CDR2 YSLEER. The CDR3 runs 13 residues. V was pared by 0 bases and J by 6 bases, with 8 bases between. CDR3: CASSQDFGDGYTF. The CDR3, as DNA: TGCGCCAGCAGCCAAGATTTCGGGGATGGCTACACCTTC.

The CDR3 is CASGDRGNNEQFF. The CDR3 nucleotides are TGTGCCAGTGGTGACAGGGGCAACAATGAGCAGTTCTTC. The chain couples TRBV6-5 to TRBJ2-1; TRBD1 matches 8 bases. This CDR3 is 13 amino acids long. The V and J ends lost 9 bases and 5 bases, in that order; junction bases with no gene match: 6. Germline V gene sequence: CDR1 MNHEY, CDR2 SVGAGI.

This chain uses TRBV30 with TRBJ1-2, with D perhaps TRBD1 (6 bases). In germline, CDR1 is GTSNPN, CDR2 SVGIG (reference sequence). The CDR3 loop spans 16 amino acids. V lost 0 bases to trimming and J lost 3 bases, with 17 bases between them. For the CDR3, the DNA is TGTGCCTGGAGTGTATCCCGGACAGCAACTCACTATGGCTACACCTTC. Its protein product is CAWSVSRTATHYGYTF.

With respect to this clone: Other DNA sequences in this sample translate to the same CDR3. V is TRBV19 and J is TRBJ2-2, with TRBD2 matching over 7 bases. This CDR3 contains 15 residues. V lost 3 bases, J lost 3 bases, and 4 bases stayed unmatched. Germline loops: CDR1 LNHDA, CDR2 SQIVND (reference sequence). The CDR3 loop is CASSMGGRDTGELFF. DNA of the CDR3: TGTGCCAGTAGTATGGGGGGGAGAGACACCGGGGAGCTGTTTTTT. The complete variable domain, with remaining parts taken from reference TRBV19 and TRBJ2-2, reads DGGITQSPKYLFRKEGQNVTLSCEQNLNHDAMYWYRQDPGQGLRLIYYSQIVNDFQKGDIAEGYSVSREKKESFPLTVTSAQKNPTAFYLCASSMGGRDTGELFFGEGSRLTVL.

The gene calls are TRBV7-2 and TRBJ2-3; 13 nucleotides match TRBD2. V shed 4 bases, J shed 0 bases, and the junction held 7 bases outside the gene matches. CDR3 length equals 18 residues. Germline V gene data show CDR1 as SGHTA and CDR2 as FQGNSA. DNA of the CDR3: TGTGCCAGCAGCTACGGACTAGCGGGAGTCAAAAGCACAGATACGCAGTATTTT. Its translation is CASSYGLAGVKSTDTQYF. Full variable domain (rest looked up from reference TRBV7-2 and TRBJ2-3): GAGVSQSPSNKVTEKGKDVELRCDPISGHTALYWYRQSLGQGLEFLIYFQGNSAPDKSGLPSDRFSAERTGGSVSTLTIQRTQQEDSAVYLCASSYGLAGVKSTDTQYFGPGTRLTVL.

This chain joins TRBV14 and TRBJ2-5, with a possible D match to TRBD2 (6 bases). With 3 bases removed from V and 2 bases from J, the gap between germline ends came to 13 bases. The CDR3 consists of 15 residues. Per germline, CDR1 SGHDN and CDR2 FVKESK. The CDR3 bases are TGTGCCAGCAGCCACGGTGCGGCGGGACAAGAGACCCAGTACTTC. Protein sequence: CASSHGAAGQETQYF.

A few counts support this clone. This sequence joins TRBV7-3 and TRBJ2-5; the D gene is possibly TRBD1 (6 bases). This CDR3 is 15 amino acids long. Deletions cut 1 base from V and 5 bases from J, with 14 bases between. Germline CDR1 is SGHTA and CDR2 is FQGTGA. The CDR3 DNA sequence: TGTGCCAGCAGCTTAAGCGCAGGGGCAGGGGAGACCCAGTACTTC. This encodes CASSLSAGAGETQYF.

This chain uses TRBV4-1 with TRBJ1-5; D possibly corresponds to TRBD1 (5 bases). CDR1 and CDR2 from the germline V gene are MGHRA and YSYEKL. The CDR3 is 19 amino acids. V lost 8 bases, J lost 2 bases, and 28 bases lay in between. CDR3 region: CASANPSGQGVTGNQPQHF. The CDR3 nucleotides read TGCGCCAGCGCCAACCCCAGCGGGCAGGGAGTAACGGGCAATCAGCCCCAGCATTTT.

V and J are TRBV7-2 and TRBJ2-7; 7 bases are a match to TRBD1. This CDR3 is 12 amino acids long. Germline CDR1 and CDR2: SGHTA and FQGNSA. Trimming removed 8 bases from V and 2 bases from J; junction bases left unmatched: 3. This CDR3 is CASGQATYEQYF. The CDR3 bases are TGTGCCAGCGGACAGGCCACCTACGAGCAGTACTTC. The entire variable domain, with the rest obtained from reference TRBV7-2 and TRBJ2-7, is as follows: GAGVSQSPSNKVTEKGKDVELRCDPISGHTALYWYRQSLGQGLEFLIYFQGNSAPDKSGLPSDRFSAERTGGSVSTLTIQRTQQEDSAVYLCASGQATYEQYFGPGTRLTVT.

The chain combines TRBV7-9 with TRBJ1-2; D might be TRBD1 (5 bases). V was shortened by 1 base and J by 4 bases, with 22 bases between the two germline ends. The length of the CDR3 is 18 residues. In germline, CDR1 is SEHNR, CDR2 FQNEAQ (reference sequence). The CDR3 protein is CASSLEWGEEGYRYGYTF. Written as DNA, the CDR3 is TGTGCCAGCAGCTTAGAATGGGGGGAAGAGGGGTACCGCTATGGCTACACCTTC. The full variable domain, completed using reference TRBV7-9 and TRBJ1-2, is DTGVSQNPRHKITKRGQNVTFRCDPISEHNRLYWYRQTLGQGPEFLTYFQNEAQLEKSRLLSDRFSAERPKGSFSTLEIQRTEQGDSAMYLCASSLEWGEEGYRYGYTFGSGTRLTVV.